The clone carrying this T cell receptor beta chain has a single count. Its matching antigen is unknown. The sample comes from a study of cytomegalovirus exposure and HLA in healthy donors. The study's findings and limits: By a later analysis, the bulk of CMV-associated TCR beta chains appeared HLA-restricted. About 87% or about 30% of the time was how often most TCR beta V segments were productive, according to an earlier analysis.

PCR involved 60 Vbeta and 13 Jbeta primers. Using immunoSEQ multiplex PCR, the repertoire was profiled, and TCRdb retains in-frame clones only, with some absent. Of 81,000 or so clones in the sample, over 60% were seen once. The material sequenced was PBMCs. The sequence came from a man between 60 and 70 years old in good health and CMV-seronegative.

In nucleotides, the CDR3 is TGTGCCAGACTCGGGGGTTTGGGGGAGACCCAGTACTTC. Encoded protein: CARLGGLGETQYF. V is TRBV2 and J is TRBJ2-5, with a tentative D call TRBD2 (6 bases). This CDR3 has 13 amino acids. Trimming removed 9 bases from V and 5 bases from J, with 16 bases in between. Germline V gene data show CDR1 as SNHLY and CDR2 as FYNNEI.